The 9 T cell receptor beta chains in this list originate from one sample, sequenced in a study of T cell responses to AZD1222 COVID-19 vaccine (dated by TCRdb to the early 2020s). Library prep was done by the immunoSEQ multiplex PCR assay. TCRdb took over this immuneACCESS table, retaining in-frame rearrangements with V and J assigned. Such tables are incomplete; in checked studies, under half of the missing clones stem from an unresolved V gene, and the remainder is unexplained. For this sample the table gives 120,000 or so clones, of which 70% to 90% were detected only once. The ten largest make up 7.7% of the sample. This specimen's time point label, per the study, means: baseline before first vaccination. This sample comprised peripheral blood, obtained on day 0 of AZD1222 vaccination. The receptor source for this set is an adult in good health.

The chain couples TRBV30 to TRBJ2-7, with D perhaps matching TRBD1 (6 bases). From germline, CDR1 is GTSNPN and CDR2 SVGIG (reference sequence). V shed 3 bases and J shed 3 bases, with 18 bases lying between them. The CDR3 length is 15 residues. CDR3 DNA: TGTGCCTGGAGCGGTAGGGCAGGGGCCAACTACGAGCAGTACTTC. This codes for CAWSGRAGANYEQYF.

The CDR3 DNA is TGCGCCAGCAGCCTCCGGACAGGGGACTACGAGCAGTACTTC. Encoded protein: CASSLRTGDYEQYF. The V call is TRBV4-1, the J call TRBJ2-7, with 9 bases fitting TRBD1. The germline V gene encodes CDR1 MGHRA and CDR2 YSYEKL. J lost 3 bases, V lost 4 bases, and 4 bases had no gene match. This CDR3 has 14 amino acids.

J is TRBJ1-5 and V is TRBV7-9; no reliable D call. The CDR3 is 13 amino acids. Germline-derived CDR1 and CDR2 are SEHNR and FQNEAQ (reference sequence). Trimming took off 1 base at V and 8 bases at J, with 9 bases between the two ends. The CDR3 DNA reads TGTGCCAGCAGCTTAGATCTGGGGAAGCCCCAGCATTTT. Amino acid sequence: CASSLDLGKPQHF. Full variable domain (rest looked up from reference TRBV7-9 and TRBJ1-5): DTGVSQNPRHKITKRGQNVTFRCDPISEHNRLYWYRQTLGQGPEFLTYFQNEAQLEKSRLLSDRFSAERPKGSFSTLEIQRTEQGDSAMYLCASSLDLGKPQHFGDGTRLSIL.

Here the CDR3 reads CASSSPWEVAELAKNIQYF. CDR3 DNA: TGTGCCAGCAGCTCTCCCTGGGAGGTAGCGGAACTAGCCAAAAACATTCAGTACTTC. The chain is built from TRBV6-2 or TRBV6-3 and TRBJ2-4; perhaps TRBD2 as D (6 bases). Trimming took off 6 bases at V and 0 bases at J, with 24 bases between the two ends. The CDR3 is 19 residues long. The V gene's germline CDR1 is MNHEY and CDR2 SVGEGT.

The chain has TRBV4-1 and TRBJ1-6; 7 bases are shared with TRBD1. The J segment lost 5 bases and the V segment lost 2 bases, leaving 6 bases of the junction unmatched. Germline-derived CDR1 and CDR2 are MGHRA and YSYEKL. CDR3 size: 16 residues. The DNA for the CDR3 is TGCGCCAGCAGCCAACGAGAGACAGGGAATAATTCACCCCTCCACTTT. Encoded protein: CASSQRETGNNSPLHF.

V usage is TRBV5-7 and J usage is TRBJ1-4; 7 bases align to TRBD1. TRBV5-7 has ORF status, its function being uncertain. The CDR3 has 14 amino acids. J was trimmed by 3 bases and V by 3 bases; bases with no gene match: 2. The CDR3 coding sequence is TGTGCCAGCAGCTGGGGACAGTCTAATGAAAAACTGTTTTTT. The encoded protein is CASSWGQSNEKLFF.

The V gene is TRBV20-1, the J gene TRBJ2-2; D gene unclear. Trimming took 5 bases from V and 1 from J, leaving 2 bases between them. The CDR3 sequence is 11 residues long. Germline-derived CDR1 and CDR2 are DFQATT and SNEGSKA (reference sequence). The CDR3 coding sequence is TGCAGTGCTGGGAACACCGGGGAGCTGTTTTTT. This sequence encodes CSAGNTGELFF.

The V and J genes are TRBV4-1 and TRBJ2-2, with D hard to call. There are 16 residues in the CDR3. Trimming removed 2 bases from V and 6 bases from J, with 16 bases in between. Germline V gene lookup returns CDR1 MGHRA and CDR2 YSYEKL. For the CDR3, the DNA is TGCGCCAGCAGCCAACTGGTCGCCCGTGGTCCCGGGGAGCTGTTTTTT. It translates to CASSQLVARGPGELFF.

This clone showed up just a few times. CDR3 in amino acids: CASSLDGYRSEIHF. CDR3 nucleotide sequence: TGTGCCAGCAGTCTGGACGGATATCGTAGTGAGATCCACTTT. This chain links TRBV7-2 with TRBJ1-6, with D hard to call. Germline-derived CDR1 and CDR2 are SGHTA and FQGNSA. Trimming shortened V by 6 bases and J by 17 bases, and 23 bases separated the two germline ends. CDR3 length: 14 residues.